Listed below are T cell receptor beta chains from one sample, sequenced in a study of control samples from healthy donors and cancer patients. Method: immunoSEQ multiplex PCR; TCRdb's copy keeps in-frame clones and lacks some. Of some 120,000 clones in the sample, 93% were seen once. Sequenced material: blood. The receptors were gathered from a young man in good health. Each CDR3 is given with its conserved first and last residue. The order of the fields is J gene, D gene, clone size, V gene, CDR3 DNA, CDR3 protein. The D gene is left open where the match is weak. Only part of the rows carry a size: once, few, many, or a class if the clone is expanded.

TRBJ1-2 - - TRBV2 TGTGCCAGCAGTGAATCCGTAACGAGGGCCAACTATGGCTACACCTTC CASSESVTRANYGYTF
TRBJ1-3 - - TRBV14 TGTGCCAGCAGCCAAGGCCGACAGGCTCCCTCTGGAAACACCATATATTTT CASSQGRQAPSGNTIYF
TRBJ2-3 TRBD2 - TRBV5-5 TGTGCCAGCAGCTCCGGGGGGGATACGCAGTATTTT CASSSGGDTQYF
TRBJ1-3 - - TRBV4-1 TGCGCCAGCAGCCAAGAATGGGGTCCGAAGAGAAACACCATATATTTT CASSQEWGPKRNTIYF
TRBJ2-3 TRBD2 - TRBV7-9 TGTGCCAGCGAGCGGGGGCCGGGAGGCACAGATACGCAGTATTTT CASERGPGGTDTQYF
TRBJ2-7 - - TRBV27 TGTGCCAGCAGTTTATCCGGAGGAGACTACGAGCAGTACTTC CASSLSGGDYEQYF
TRBJ2-5 - - TRBV14 TGTGCCAGCAGCCCCTACAGGGCCCAAGCCCAAGAGACCCAGTACTTC CASSPYRAQAQETQYF
TRBJ2-7 - - TRBV28 TGTGCCAGCAGTTTCGGCGGGGCTCCCTACGAGCAGTACTTC CASSFGGAPYEQYF
TRBJ1-2 - - TRBV27 TGTGCCAGCAGTTTATCGTCCGGGGGGGTGGAAGGCTACACCTTC CASSLSSGGVEGYTF
TRBJ2-1 - - TRBV5-8 TGTGCCAGCAAACCTTTTTTTGAGCAGTTCTTC CASKPFFEQFF
TRBJ2-4 - - TRBV7-8 TGTGCCAGCAGCTTAGGGGGGCTTGTAGCCAAAAACATTCAGTACTTC CASSLGGLVAKNIQYF
TRBJ2-1 - - TRBV5-1 TGCGCCAGCAGCTCACAGCGGCGGGGGCTGTACAATGAGCAGTTCTTC CASSSQRRGLYNEQFF
TRBJ1-1 TRBD1 - TRBV7-8 TGTGCCAGCAGCCCTACAGGGGGCACGAACACTGAAGCTTTCTTT CASSPTGGTNTEAFF
TRBJ1-2 TRBD1 - TRBV12-3/TRBV12-4 TGTGCCAGCAGCAAGGACAGGGTCGATGGCTACACCTTC CASSKDRVDGYTF
TRBJ2-2 - - TRBV10-2 TGCGCCAGCAGGGAAGGTTGGCGCGGGAACACCGGGGAGCTGTTTTTT CASREGWRGNTGELFF
TRBJ2-5 TRBD2 - TRBV10-3 TGTGCCATCAGCCGGGGGGGCCGAGAGACCCAGTACTTC CAISRGGRETQYF
TRBJ2-5 TRBD2 - TRBV4-2 TGTGCCAGCAGCCAAACAAGCGGGGGGGCCGAGGAGACCCAGTACTTC CASSQTSGGAEETQYF
TRBJ2-3 - once TRBV10-2 TGCGCCAGCAGAATAGGGGGGTCGAAATTCACAGATACGCAGTATTTT CASRIGGSKFTDTQYF
TRBJ2-6 - - TRBV2 TGTGCCAGCAATATCGTTGGGGTTGGGGCCAACGTCCTGACTTTC CASNIVGVGANVLTF
TRBJ1-1 - - TRBV14 TGTGCCAGCAGCCTTTTGAACACTGAAGCTTTCTTT CASSLLNTEAFF
TRBJ1-4 TRBD1 - TRBV29-1 TGCAGCGTTGCGACAGGGCTGAACACTGAAAAACTGTTTTTT CSVATGLNTEKLFF
TRBJ1-6 - - TRBV27 TGTGCCAGCAGTTTCGGGGATTCACCCCTCCACTTT CASSFGDSPLHF
TRBJ1-2 - - TRBV10-1 TGCGCCAGCAGTGAAGTCCCAAGAGGACCAAGCAGTGGCTACACCTTC CASSEVPRGPSSGYTF
TRBJ1-2 - - TRBV29-1 TGCAGCACAACTTCAAGCCGAGGATTAGACACCTTC CSTTSSRGLDTF
TRBJ2-2 TRBD2 once TRBV6-5 TGTGCCAGCAGTTACCGGGGGGCGAACACCGGGGAGCTGTTTTTT CASSYRGANTGELFF
TRBJ1-6 TRBD1 - TRBV19 TGTGCCAGTAGTATTCGCCCAGGGGGGGGAAGTAATTCACCCCTCCACTTT CASSIRPGGGSNSPLHF
TRBJ1-1 TRBD1 - TRBV27 TGTGCCAGCAGTTTCACAGGGGGAACTGAAGCTTTCTTT CASSFTGGTEAFF
TRBJ1-2 TRBD1 - TRBV18 TGTGCCAGCTCACCATCAGGAGGGACAGGGTTTTTCTATGGCTACACCTTC CASSPSGGTGFFYGYTF
TRBJ1-1 - - TRBV28 TGTGCCAGCAGTTTATTAGTGAACACTGAAGCTTTCTTT CASSLLVNTEAFF
TRBJ2-2 - - TRBV6-5 TGTGCCAGCAGTTACTATCAGGGGAGGAACACCGGGGAGCTGTTTTTT CASSYYQGRNTGELFF
TRBJ2-5 TRBD1 - TRBV7-9 TGTGCCAGCAGCGAACGACAGGGAGACAACCAAGAGACCCAGTACTTC CASSERQGDNQETQYF
TRBJ1-6 - - TRBV27 TGTGCCAGCAGTCCACAGCTATATAATTCACCCCTCCACTTT CASSPQLYNSPLHF
TRBJ1-1 - - TRBV5-1 TGCGCCAGCAGCCAGGAGAACACTGAAGCTTTCTTT CASSQENTEAFF
TRBJ1-2 - - TRBV28 TGTGCCAGCAGTTTATCCGGGAACGGCTATGGCTACACCTTC CASSLSGNGYGYTF
TRBJ1-1 TRBD1 - TRBV27 TGTGCCAGCAGTTCACTACGGACAGGGAGGGGGGAGTACACAATAAACACTGAAGCTTTCTTT CASSSLRTGRGEYTINTEAFF
TRBJ2-5 TRBD2 once TRBV19 TGTGCCAGTAGTAAGAGCGGGGGGGCCGGAGAGACCCAGTACTTC CASSKSGGAGETQYF
TRBJ2-7 - - TRBV20-1 TGCAGTGCTAGCGACCCCTGGGAGCAGTACTTC CSASDPWEQYF
TRBJ2-7 TRBD1 - TRBV28 TGTGCCAGCAGTTTATCCCCGACAGGGGGCCCCGAGCAGTACTTC CASSLSPTGGPEQYF
TRBJ2-3 - - TRBV29-1 TGCAGCGTTGGATTTAGGACAGCTATCACAGATACGCAGTATTTT CSVGFRTAITDTQYF
TRBJ1-6 - - TRBV6-5 TGTGCCAGCAGTTACTCGGGGTATTCACCCCTCCACTTT CASSYSGYSPLHF
TRBJ1-2 TRBD1 - TRBV19 TGTGCCAGTAGTATAGGGGACAGGAAGTATGGCTACACCTTC CASSIGDRKYGYTF
TRBJ1-3 - - TRBV11-2 TGTGCCAGCAGCTCGGCGGGGTTTTCTGGAAACACCATATATTTT CASSSAGFSGNTIYF
TRBJ2-1 TRBD2 - TRBV10-3 TGTGCCTCCAACCCTGGACTAGCGGGGGGGAATGAGCAGTTCTTC CASNPGLAGGNEQFF
TRBJ1-5 - - TRBV7-9 TGTGCCAGCAGCTTAGGGGGTAGCGGTCAGCCCCAGCATTTT CASSLGGSGQPQHF
TRBJ2-2 - - TRBV5-1 TGCGCCAGCAGCTTGGTAGGCCTCTCAGGCACCGGGGAGCTGTTTTTT CASSLVGLSGTGELFF
TRBJ1-2 - once TRBV3-1/TRBV3-2 TGTGCCAGCAGCGCAATCGGGGGGACACCCTCCCGAAGGGACTATGGCTACACCTTC CASSAIGGTPSRRDYGYTF
TRBJ1-2 TRBD1 - TRBV7-9 TGTGCCAGCAGCCCGGACAGGAGAAAAGGCTACACCTTC CASSPDRRKGYTF
TRBJ1-1 TRBD1 - TRBV6-1 TGTGCCAGCAGTGAATGGGGACAGTCGAACACTGAAGCTTTCTTT CASSEWGQSNTEAFF
TRBJ1-2 TRBD1 - TRBV30 TGTGCCTGCACAGGGGGCTTTAACTATGGCTACACCTTC CACTGGFNYGYTF
TRBJ2-5 - - TRBV4-2 TGTGCCAGCAGCCAAGATAGGGAAGCGGCCCAGTACTTC CASSQDREAAQYF
TRBJ2-2 TRBD1 once TRBV7-9 TGTGCCAGCAGCCCAGGACAGGGTCGCACCGGGGAGCTGTTTTTT CASSPGQGRTGELFF
TRBJ1-3 - few TRBV30 TGTGCTTGGAGGTTGGGCGGAAACACCATATATTTT CAWRLGGNTIYF
TRBJ2-7 TRBD2 - TRBV19 TGTGCCAGTAGTAGGACTAGCGGGTACTACGAGCAGTACTTC CASSRTSGYYEQYF
TRBJ1-5 TRBD1 - TRBV10-3 TGTGCCATCAGTGAGTCGCGGACAGGGGTGAATCAGCCCCAGCATTTT CAISESRTGVNQPQHF
TRBJ1-3 TRBD1 - TRBV7-9 TGTGCCAGCAGCTTAGAGGGGGCTAGATCTGGAAACACCATATATTTT CASSLEGARSGNTIYF